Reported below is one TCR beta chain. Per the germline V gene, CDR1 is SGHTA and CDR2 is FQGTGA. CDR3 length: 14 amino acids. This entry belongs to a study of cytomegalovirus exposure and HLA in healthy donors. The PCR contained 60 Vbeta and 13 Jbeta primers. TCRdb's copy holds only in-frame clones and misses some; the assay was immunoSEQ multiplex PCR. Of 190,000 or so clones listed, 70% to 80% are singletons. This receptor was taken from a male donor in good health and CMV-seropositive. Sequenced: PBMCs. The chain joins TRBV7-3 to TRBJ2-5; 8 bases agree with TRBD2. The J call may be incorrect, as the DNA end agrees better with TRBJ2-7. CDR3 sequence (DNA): TGTGCCAGCAGCCCGACGGGGGGGTCCTACGAGCAGTACTTC. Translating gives CASSPTGGSYEQYF.